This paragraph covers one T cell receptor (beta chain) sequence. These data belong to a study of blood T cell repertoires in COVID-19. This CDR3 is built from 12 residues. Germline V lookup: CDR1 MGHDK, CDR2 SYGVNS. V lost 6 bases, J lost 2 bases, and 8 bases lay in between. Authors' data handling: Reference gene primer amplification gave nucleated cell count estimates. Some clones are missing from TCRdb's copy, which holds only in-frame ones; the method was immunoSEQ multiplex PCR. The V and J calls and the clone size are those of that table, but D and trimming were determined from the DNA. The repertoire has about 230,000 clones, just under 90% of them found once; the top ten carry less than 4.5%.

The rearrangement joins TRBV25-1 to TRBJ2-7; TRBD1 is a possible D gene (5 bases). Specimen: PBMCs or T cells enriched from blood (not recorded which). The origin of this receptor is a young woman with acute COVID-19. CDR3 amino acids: CASRPGTYEQYF. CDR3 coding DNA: TGTGCCAGCAGACCAGGGACCTACGAGCAGTACTTC.